This paragraph reports one TCR beta chain. This specimen belongs to a study of cytomegalovirus exposure and HLA in healthy donors. Vbeta (60) and Jbeta (13) primers were used in the PCR. Data came from immunoSEQ multiplex PCR; TCRdb stores just in-frame clones and leaves some out. The sample includes 110,000 to 150,000 clones, around 10% seen only once; the top ten take approximately 1.7%. The CDR3 contains 16 residues. Germline V gene data show CDR1 as PRHDT and CDR2 as FYEKMQ (reference sequence). Trimming at V came to 5 bases and at J to 4 bases, leaving 10 bases not matched to a gene. The genes are TRBV13 and TRBJ2-4, with 8 bases fitting TRBD1. This TCR derives from a man aged 50 or older in good health and CMV-seronegative. The sample comprised PBMCs. The CDR3 region is CASSDNRGIDKNIQYF. In DNA form, the CDR3 reads TGTGCCAGCAGCGATAACAGGGGGATCGATAAAAACATTCAGTACTTC.